This TCR beta chain was recorded in a study of T cells in Graves' hyperthyroidism and ophthalmopathy. Study-wide results and limits: Before onset, by a median of around 6.1 months, the model predicted ophthalmopathy.

RNA transcripts gave rise to amplified TCR beta CDR3 regions. Researchers ran a first-round RT-PCR on the TCR CDR3 using the HTBI primer set. TCRdb used MiXCR to reprocess the multiplex PCR reads, holding one entry per CDR3 protein. Of around 560,000 distinct CDR3 sequences in the sample, approximately 15% were seen once. Ten or more counts support this clonotype. Its antigen is as yet unknown. The CDR3 totals 12 residues. Looked up from germline, CDR1 is MNHNS and CDR2 is SASEGT. Trimming at V came to 7 bases and at J to 8 bases, leaving 6 bases not matched to a gene. The receptor comes from a woman aged 18 to 35 with Graves' hyperthyroidism. Input material: blood. This chain links TRBV6-1 with TRBJ2-7; TRBD2 matches at 9 bases. The CDR3 loop is CASTYSGRQQYF. In DNA, the CDR3 is TGTGCCAGCACATATAGCGGGAGACAGCAGTACTTC.